This record looks at one TCR beta chain sequence and its context. The sample is drawn from a study of control samples from healthy donors and cancer patients. CDR3 length equals 17 residues. Trimming at V came to 3 bases and at J to 6 bases, leaving 14 bases not matched to a gene. The germline gives CDR1 LNHDA, CDR2 SQIVND (reference sequence). Produced via immunoSEQ multiplex PCR; TCRdb's table is partial and in-frame only. This table holds roughly 130,000 clones, 75% to 95% found once. The chain combines TRBV19 with TRBJ1-2; 9 nucleotides match TRBD1. The receptor comes from a man between 18 and 35 years old in good health. Sequenced sample: blood. The CDR3: CASSISPGTGRSHGYTF. The CDR3, as DNA: TGTGCCAGTAGTATTTCCCCCGGGACAGGGCGAAGCCATGGCTACACCTTC. Combining the CDR3 with reference TRBV19 and TRBJ1-2 gives the whole variable domain DGGITQSPKYLFRKEGQNVTLSCEQNLNHDAMYWYRQDPGQGLRLIYYSQIVNDFQKGDIAEGYSVSREKKESFPLTVTSAQKNPTAFYLCASSISPGTGRSHGYTFGSGTRLTVV.